The 6 T cell receptor beta chains in this list originate from one sample, sequenced in a study of blood T cell repertoires in COVID-19. Using immunoSEQ multiplex PCR, the repertoire was profiled, and TCRdb retains in-frame clones only, with some absent. This table holds some 510,000 clones, roughly 90% found once. Sequenced input: PBMCs or T cells enriched from blood (not recorded which). These receptors were taken from a woman in her thirties or forties who had recovered from COVID-19.

The rearrangement links TRBV28 to TRBJ2-7; TRBD1 agrees at 7 bases. J lost 1 base, V lost 6 bases, and 9 bases had no gene match. The CDR3 has 15 amino acids. CDR1 is MDHEN, CDR2 SYDVKM, per germline. In nucleotides, the CDR3 is TGTGCCAGCAGCAAGCATGCAGGGGGTTCCTACGAGCAGTACTTC. It specifies CASSKHAGGSYEQYF.

The V and J genes are TRBV7-9 and TRBJ2-1; 12 nucleotides agree with TRBD2. This CDR3 has 14 residues. Germline lookup yields CDR1 SEHNR and CDR2 FQNEAQ (reference sequence). The V and J ends lost 11 bases and 9 bases, in that order; junction bases with no gene match: 11. The CDR3 region has the DNA TGTGCCGGAAAGCTAGCGGGAGGGCCAGGTGAGCAGTTCTTC. Translating gives CAGKLAGGPGEQFF.

The V call is TRBV2, the J call TRBJ2-5, with D perhaps TRBD2 (7 bases). V shed 6 bases and J shed 5 bases, with 19 bases lying between them. Germline CDR1 SNHLY, CDR2 FYNNEI. This CDR3 spans 15 amino acids. The CDR3 is CASSGWGGEGETQYF. DNA for the CDR3: TGTGCCAGCAGCGGTTGGGGGGGCGAGGGGGAGACCCAGTACTTC.

This clone was picked up a small number of times. The V and J genes are TRBV28 and TRBJ2-7; 9 bases map to TRBD1. V was clipped by 9 bases and J by 4 bases; unmatched bases: 13. The CDR3 has 15 residues. Germline loops: CDR1 MDHEN, CDR2 SYDVKM. The CDR3 is CASLTGGGGAYEQYF. The CDR3 bases are TGTGCCAGTTTAACAGGGGGCGGCGGGGCTTACGAGCAGTACTTC.

This clone has only one observation. The rearrangement links TRBV14 to TRBJ1-6; D is unclear. The germline V gene has CDR1 SGHDN and CDR2 FVKESK. This CDR3 is built from 16 residues. V lost 1 base and J lost 5, with 12 bases in between. The CDR3 reads CASSQGGRVNNSPLHF. In DNA form, the CDR3 reads TGTGCCAGCAGCCAAGGAGGGAGGGTGAATAATTCACCCCTCCACTTT. The variable domain in full, completed from reference TRBV14 and TRBJ1-6, reads EAGVTQFPSHSVIEKGQTVTLRCDPISGHDNLYWYRRVMGKEIKFLLHFVKESKQDESGMPNNRFLAERTGGTYSTLKVQPAELEDSGVYFCASSQGGRVNNSPLHFGNGTRLTVT.

This clone showed up just a few times. The rearrangement joins TRBV5-1 to TRBJ1-2; TRBD1 is a possible D gene (6 bases). V lost 4 bases to trimming and J lost 6 bases, with 19 bases between them. CDR3 size: 15 residues. Germline CDR1 and CDR2: SGHRS and YFSETQ. The CDR3: CASSPDGGASNGYTF. The CDR3 DNA sequence: TGCGCCAGCAGCCCTGATGGGGGCGCTTCTAATGGCTACACCTTC. The complete variable domain, with remaining parts taken from reference TRBV5-1 and TRBJ1-2, reads KAGVTQTPRYLIKTRGQQVTLSCSPISGHRSVSWYQQTPGQGLQFLFEYFSETQRNKGNFPGRFSGRQFSNSRSEMNVSTLELGDSALYLCASSPDGGASNGYTFGSGTRLTVV.